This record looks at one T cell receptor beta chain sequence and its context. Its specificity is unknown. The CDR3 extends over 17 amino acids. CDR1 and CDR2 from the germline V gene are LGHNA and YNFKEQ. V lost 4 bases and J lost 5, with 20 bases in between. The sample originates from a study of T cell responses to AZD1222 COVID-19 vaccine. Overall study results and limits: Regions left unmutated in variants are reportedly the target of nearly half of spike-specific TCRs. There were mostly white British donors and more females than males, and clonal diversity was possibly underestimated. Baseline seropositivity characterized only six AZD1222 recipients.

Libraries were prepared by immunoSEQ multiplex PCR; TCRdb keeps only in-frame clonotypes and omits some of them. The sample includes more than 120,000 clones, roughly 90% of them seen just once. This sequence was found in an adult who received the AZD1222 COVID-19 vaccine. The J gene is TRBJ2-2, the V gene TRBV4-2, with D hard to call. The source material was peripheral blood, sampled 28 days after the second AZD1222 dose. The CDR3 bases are TGTGCCAGCAGCCTAGGAAGGACGAGGTCCCTGACCGGGGAGCTGTTTTTT. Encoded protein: CASSLGRTRSLTGELFF.